This T cell receptor beta chain was captured by sequencing in a study of blood T cell repertoires in COVID-19 (dated by TCRdb to 2018 to 2021). The study in broad terms: Samples from collaborators originated in the United States, Italy and Spain and spanned both the acute and convalescent phases of COVID-19. The repertoires were released in a freely available public database intended as a resource for research on the immune response to SARS-CoV-2. The sample metadata nearly always contained a de-identified subject ID, COVID-19 status, age in years and sex. HLA class I and class II types, where available, came from metadata supplied by the sample provider rather than from assay-based typing. The prospective study material was composed of cDNA or gDNA derived from T cells, B-cell-depleted T cells, or PBMCs. The samples were drawn from the first 160 participants of the ongoing ImmuneRACE study and from 1,254 subjects provided by 6 global collaborators. Deeply sampled blood TCRbeta repertoires from subjects exposed to, actively infected with, or recovered from COVID-19 were included in the dataset. The investigation overall reported the following: How much clinical and demographic metadata was included differed by source and by participant, and the metadata was provided uncurated.

This clone has just one count. Its antigen has not been determined. One base away there is no much larger clone; base qualities are not given. The immunoSEQ Assay, a bias-controlled multiplex PCR, was used to amplify TCRbeta CDR3 regions from genomic DNA. The original methods were these. Nucleated cell counts per sample were estimated from amplification of reference gene primers within the assay. To quantify the absolute abundance of each unique TCRbeta CDR3 rearrangement, sequence reads were collapsed and filtered. Productive Simpson clonality was computed per sample as the square root of Simpson's diversity index over productive rearrangements. TCRdb re-hosts the immuneACCESS table, in-frame sequences only. Its copies lack some clones; in the studies checked, an unresolved V gene accounts for under half of them, and the cause for the rest is not known. The V and J calls and clone size were taken over from that table, and D and trimming were inferred from the DNA. The sample includes 270,000 or so clones, with around 92% observed a single time. The ten largest clones take up 11% of the sample.

One collaborating source in Seattle enrolled patients while the patients were actively infected and followed the patients over time throughout the course of disease. Collaborating institutions collected whole blood in K2EDTA tubes following their own protocols. For TCRbeta analysis, collaborators shipped samples in one of three forms: frozen whole blood, isolated PBMCs, or DNA extracted from either of those sample types. CDR1 LNHDA and CDR2 SQIVND were looked up in the germline V gene (reference sequence). The CDR3 contains 13 residues, cysteine and phenylalanine counted. Only the CDR3 region is kept as DNA, spanning 39 bases read in frame from base 1. The V end loses 5 bases and the J end loses 10 bases, and a stretch of 15 bases separates them.

The TCR sequence derives from a woman in her twenties or thirties with COVID-19, enrolled during active disease. The sample consisted of peripheral blood. The rearrangement combines TRBV19 with TRBJ2-1; the D gene identity is not certain. The CDR3 protein sequence reads: CASSGLVAREQFF. The base sequence is TGTGCCAGTAGTGGCCTAGTTGCCCGAGAGCAGTTCTTC.